Below are 18 T cell receptor beta chains sequenced from a single sample in a study of Graves' ophthalmopathy and Graves' hyperthyroidism. The TCR beta CDR3 regions underwent amplification from RNA transcripts. HTBI-primed RT-PCR formed the first round, and a multiplex PCR formed the second. MiXCR was run by TCRdb on the multiplex PCR reads, yielding one entry per CDR3 protein. The sample contains about 1.2 million distinct CDR3 sequences, 35% to 40% of which appear only once. Sequenced input: peripheral blood or thyroid tissue (not recorded which). These receptors were obtained from an adult man with Graves' hyperthyroidism.

There are many counts of this clonotype. A much larger clonotype is one base distant, so this may be a read error. V usage is TRBV7-2 and J usage is TRBJ1-5; D is ambiguous. Trimming removed 1 base from V and 3 bases from J, with 4 bases in between. The CDR3 length is 13 residues. Germline V gene sequence: CDR1 SGHTA, CDR2 FQGNSA. CDR3 coding DNA: TGTGCCAGCAGCTTAGACAACAATCAGCCCCAGCATTTT. This codes for CASSLDNNQPQHF.

The J gene is TRBJ2-6, the V gene TRBV10-3; possibly TRBD2 for D (6 bases). The CDR3 totals 15 residues. The V end lost 7 bases, the J end lost 0 bases, and 10 bases lay between the germline ends. The germline V gene encodes CDR1 ENHRY and CDR2 SYGVKD. CDR3 in amino acids: CAITGRPSGANVLTF. The CDR3 DNA is TGTGCCATCACAGGGAGGCCCTCTGGGGCCAACGTCCTGACTTTC.

This clonotype was detected ten times or more. The V gene is TRBV14, the J gene TRBJ2-7; D not resolved. This CDR3 contains 13 residues. Per germline, CDR1 SGHDN and CDR2 FVKESK. The V end was cut by 3 bases, the J end by 2 bases, with 8 bases between. The CDR3 DNA reads TGTGCCAGCAGCCAGGACCTCACCTACGAGCAGTACTTC. This translates into CASSQDLTYEQYF.

This clonotype was found many times. This chain uses TRBV5-6 with TRBJ2-5; maybe TRBD1 (5 bases). CDR1 is SGHDT, CDR2 YYEEEE, per germline. Trimming took 4 bases from V and 7 from J, leaving 23 bases between them. The CDR3 covers 16 residues. CDR3 coding DNA: TGTGCCAGCAGCCAAAGTAGGGCAGGGCCGCCACGGACCCAGTACTTC. Its translation is CASSQSRAGPPRTQYF.

V is TRBV19 and J is TRBJ1-5; D gene ambiguous. Germline CDR1 reads LNHDA; CDR2 reads SQIVND (reference sequence). The CDR3 length is 13 residues. V was shortened by 5 bases and J by 4 bases, with 9 bases between the two germline ends. CDR3 sequence: CASSAPWNQPQHF. In nucleotides, the CDR3 is TGTGCCAGTAGTGCCCCTTGGAATCAGCCCCAGCATTTT.

This clonotype appeared many times. The chain employs TRBV9 and TRBJ1-2; D not resolved. Germline lookup yields CDR1 SGDLS and CDR2 YYNGEE. Trimming left V 2 bases short and J 2 bases short, with 7 bases between. The CDR3 runs to 13 residues. CDR3 bases: TGTGCCAGCAGCGTCGACGGAAACTATGGCTACACCTTC. Translation: CASSVDGNYGYTF.

This clonotype was seen a handful of times. The chain joins TRBV12-3 or TRBV12-4 to TRBJ2-7, with D hard to call. V was cut by 4 bases and J by 4 bases, with 5 bases left in between. This CDR3 is 11 amino acids long. The CDR3 DNA reads TGTGCCAGCAGTTATAAATACGAGCAGTACTTC. Its protein product is CASSYKYEQYF.

This clonotype was observed a few times. The V call is TRBV12-3 or TRBV12-4, the J call TRBJ2-7, with 7 positions matching TRBD1. The CDR3 is 15 residues long. Trimming took 6 bases from V and 2 from J; bases not matched to a gene: 10. As DNA, the CDR3 is TGTGCCAGCAGGACAGACCGGGACAGCCCCTACGAGCAGTACTTC. Translated: CASRTDRDSPYEQYF.

This clonotype showed up many times. CDR3: CSAGQTPYEQYF. The CDR3 region has the DNA TGCAGCGCTGGACAGACGCCCTACGAGCAGTACTTC. The genes are TRBV29-1 and TRBJ2-7; a weak D match, TRBD1 (6 bases). The CDR3 extends over 12 amino acids. Germline CDR1 and CDR2: SQVTM and ANQGSEA. Trimming removed 7 bases from V and 2 bases from J, with 12 bases in between.

V is TRBV12-3 or TRBV12-4 and J is TRBJ2-3; D gene uncertain. Trimming pared 6 bases from V and 4 bases from J, leaving 17 bases between. CDR3 length: 15 amino acids. The CDR3 DNA reads TGTGCCAGCAGCTTGAGCTACCGGAGTTCAGATACGCAGTATTTT. Translated, it gives CASSLSYRSSDTQYF.

This clonotype was detected only a few times. The chain employs TRBV11-2 and TRBJ1-6, with no clear D. The CDR3 runs to 13 residues. V lost 6 bases, J lost 8 bases, and 11 bases lay in between. From germline, CDR1 is SGHAT and CDR2 FQNNGV. Here the CDR3 reads CASSSDPHSPLHF. CDR3 nucleotide sequence: TGTGCCAGCAGTTCCGATCCCCATTCACCCCTCCACTTT.

A note on this clonotype: Germline is not matched at one junction end, which may reflect a read error. This rearrangement joins TRBV15 to TRBJ2-6; 7 bases are a match to TRBD2. In germline, CDR1 is LNHNV, CDR2 YYDKDF (reference sequence). There are 14 residues in the CDR3. This CDR3 reads CATSREGRGGTEAF. In DNA, the CDR3 is TGTGCCACCAGCAGAGAAGGGAGGGGAGGGACTGAAGCTTTC.

The chain uses TRBV7-2 and TRBJ2-7, with 9 bases that match TRBD1. This CDR3 has 16 amino acids. J gave up 5 bases and V 4 bases, and 12 bases lay outside the gene matches. CDR1 SGHTA and CDR2 FQGNSA come from the germline V gene. The CDR3 DNA follows: TGTGCCAGCAGCTACAGGGGGCAGGGGGCTAAAAACGAGCAGTACTTC. This codes for CASSYRGQGAKNEQYF.

The gene calls are TRBV5-1 and TRBJ2-5; no reliable D call. Germline CDR1 SGHRS, CDR2 YFSETQ. The CDR3 has 16 residues. V was clipped by 0 bases and J by 4 bases, with 16 bases between them. Written as DNA, the CDR3 is TGCGCCAGCAGCTTGGGTGCTACTCGTGAAGTAGAGACCCAGTACTTC. Translation: CASSLGATREVETQYF.

This clonotype has at least ten counts. The gene calls are TRBV4-2 and TRBJ2-7; D unresolved. Germline V gene data show CDR1 as LGHNA and CDR2 as YNFKEQ. Trimming took off 1 base at V and 5 bases at J, with 3 bases between the two ends. The CDR3 loop spans 11 amino acids. CDR3 bases: TGTGCCAGCAGCCAAGCGGACGAGCAGTACTTC. Its translation is CASSQADEQYF.

This chain links TRBV29-1 with TRBJ2-5; no definite D call. The CDR3 length is 12 residues. Germline-derived CDR1 and CDR2 are SQVTM and ANQGSEA. V was cut by 4 bases and J by 5 bases, with 11 bases left in between. This chain's CDR3 is CSVGPEWETQYF. In DNA form, the CDR3 reads TGCAGCGTTGGCCCCGAGTGGGAGACCCAGTACTTC.

The chain carries TRBV15 and TRBJ1-1; D may be TRBD1 (5 bases). The germline V gene encodes CDR1 LNHNV and CDR2 YYDKDF (reference sequence). The CDR3 runs 14 residues. The germline V and J ends were trimmed by 1 base and 3 bases, with 9 bases remaining between them. The CDR3 DNA is TGTGCCACCAGCAGAGCTTCGGGGGACACTGAAGCTTTCTTT. Its protein is CATSRASGDTEAFF.

A remark on this clonotype: A much more abundant neighbour one base away suggests this may be a read error. V gene TRBV12-3 or TRBV12-4 combines with J gene TRBJ1-1; 7 positions match TRBD1. Trimming at V came to 6 bases and at J to 1 base, leaving 5 bases not matched to a gene. CDR3 length: 14 residues. The CDR3 protein is CASSTGASNTEAFF. CDR3 in DNA: TGTGCCAGCAGCACAGGGGCTTCGAACACTGAAGCTTTCTTT.